The subject of this entry is one T cell receptor (beta chain). Its antigen is still unknown. No base-level quality is on record; no much larger clone is a single base apart. The source of the sample is a study of OX40 agonist ivuxolimab in advanced cancers. Study-wide context: Ivuxolimab was an agonistic, fully human IgG2 monoclonal antibody directed against OX40 (CD134), a costimulatory receptor. The purpose of peripheral TCRbeta sequencing was to test whether ivuxolimab changed TCR sequence diversity and led to clonal T-cell expansion. Partial responses were achieved by three dose-escalation patients, of whom one had hepatocellular carcinoma and two had cutaneous melanoma. The paper describes the monotherapy dose-escalation part (N ≈ 52 patients) of the phase I trial of ivuxolimab. Of the roughly 54 patients in dose escalation, about 20 had hepatocellular carcinoma, roughly 15 had melanoma, 9 had renal cell carcinoma and 9 had head and neck cancer. The dose-escalation cohort was around 83% male with a mean age of about 65 years, ranging from roughly 20 to 85. Patients were allowed to have had prior anti-PD-1, anti-PD-L1 or anti-CTLA-4 therapy, and around two fifths of the dose-escalation patients had been treated with checkpoint inhibitors. Intravenous ivuxolimab was administered to patients every 2 weeks at six dose levels: 0.01, 0.1, 0.3, 1.5, 3 and 10 mg/kg.

The investigation overall reported the following: Antigen specificity was not determined for the clonally expanded peripheral T cells. At doses of 0.1 to 3.0 mg/kg, clonal expansion of both CD4+ and CD8+ blood T cells was observed from baseline to week 6. After ivuxolimab, more expanded clones were found on average in CD8+ T cells than in CD4+ T cells. Partial responders in the 0.1-3.0 mg/kg groups had among the lowest normalized peripheral clonal expansion, especially among CD8+ T cells. Low levels of normalized T-cell clonal expansion were also seen in some patients who did not respond.

Patients with autoimmune disease history or receiving systemic immunosuppression were excluded from the trial. Peripheral blood for TCR sequencing was collected from all dose cohorts at baseline, on cycle 4 day 1, and on cycle 7 day 1. Samples came from an open-label, multicenter, first-in-human phase I dose-escalation trial of ivuxolimab. The trial enrolled adults with locally advanced or metastatic head and neck squamous cell, hepatocellular, melanoma or renal cell carcinoma. CD4+ and CD8+ T cells were sorted separately from peripheral blood before TCR sequencing. For sequencing of the TCRbeta CDR3 region, genomic DNA was extracted from the sorted cells. The immunoSEQ Assay was used for sequencing of TCRbeta CDR3 regions. Sourced from immuneACCESS, this table was stored by TCRdb with only in-frame sequences that have V and J called. A share of the clones is absent; for the studies checked, an unresolved V gene accounts for under half, and the remainder has no known explanation. The sample table lists under 25,000 clones, about three quarters of them with a count of one. More than 9.5% of the sample comes from the top ten.

The sequencing used CD4+ or CD8+ T cells sorted from blood, collected in a trial of the OX40 agonist ivuxolimab. The origin of this receptor is an adult with an advanced solid tumor such as melanoma, head and neck, liver or kidney cancer.

The encoded CDR3 is CASSFSPAGVESTDTQYF. Read as DNA, the sequence is TGTGCCAGCAGCTTTAGTCCAGCGGGAGTAGAGAGCACAGATACGCAGTATTTT. The chain is made from TRBV5-6 and TRBJ2-3; 8 central bases correspond to TRBD2. Per the germline V gene, SGHDT is the CDR1 and YYEEEE is the CDR2. From the cysteine through the phenylalanine, the CDR3 covers 18 amino acids. Only the CDR3 part of the read is kept: 54 bases, read in frame from the first base. Unmatched junction bases come to 11, with V trimmed by 2 bases and J by 0 bases.